The present entry profiles one T cell receptor (beta chain) with its context. Its antigen remains unknown. CDR1 and CDR2 from the germline V gene are LGHNA and YNFKEQ. The V end lost 2 bases, the J end lost 4 bases, and 12 bases lay between the germline ends. This CDR3 comprises 15 residues. The sample belongs to a study of response to subunit inactivated influenza vaccine. Study-level results: Only a handful of new T cells, the authors suggested, are recruited with each seasonal influenza vaccination.

Via MiXCR, TCRdb re-called the RT-PCR reads, giving one row per CDR3 protein. The table has over 650,000 distinct CDR3 sequences, 15% to 20% seen once. The sequenced sample was PBMCs from blood, obtained 5 to 6 days after vaccination. The clonotype originates from a man between 45 and 60 years old who received an inactivated influenza vaccine. The chain uses TRBV4-2 and TRBJ1-5; unclear D gene. The CDR3 DNA reads as TGTGCCAGCAGCCAAAACCATGCCCAAAATCAGCCCCAGCATTTT. Translating it yields CASSQNHAQNQPQHF.